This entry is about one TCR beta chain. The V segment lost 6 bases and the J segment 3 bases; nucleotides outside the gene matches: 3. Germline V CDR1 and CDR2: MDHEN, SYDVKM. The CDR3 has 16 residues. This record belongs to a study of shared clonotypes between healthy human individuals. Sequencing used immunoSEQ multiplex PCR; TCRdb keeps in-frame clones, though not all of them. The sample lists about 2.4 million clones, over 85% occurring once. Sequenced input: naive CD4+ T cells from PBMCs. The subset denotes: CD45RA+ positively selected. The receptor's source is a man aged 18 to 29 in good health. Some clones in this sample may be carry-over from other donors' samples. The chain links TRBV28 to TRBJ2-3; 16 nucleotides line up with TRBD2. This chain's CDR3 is CASRGTSGRVTDTQYF. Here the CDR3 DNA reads TGTGCCAGCAGGGGGACTAGCGGGAGGGTTACAGATACGCAGTATTTT. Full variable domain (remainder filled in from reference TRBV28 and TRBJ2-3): DVKVTQSSRYLVKRTGEKVFLECVQDMDHENMFWYRQDPGLGLRLIYFSYDVKMKEKGDIPEGYSVSREKKERFSLILESASTNQTSMYLCASRGTSGRVTDTQYFGPGTRLTVL.